This TCR beta chain is drawn from a study of early T cells in non-severe SARS-CoV-2 infection. On the study more broadly: The study sequenced bulk RNA from unsorted whole blood, with chains unpaired.

The study's findings and limits: Sequences matched to VDJdb favored anti-spike CD8 responses, while private and CD4 specificities were missed.

This clonotype was seen only a few times. Its antigen is unidentified. Per germline, CDR1 LNHNV and CDR2 YYDKDF (reference sequence). This CDR3 has 13 amino acids. V gave up 5 bases and J gave up 9 bases, with 14 bases separating them. Attached unique molecular identifiers marked individual cDNA molecules. TCRdb called the 5' RACE reads again in MiXCR, with one record for every CDR3 protein. The repertoire consists of 35,000 to 45,000 distinct CDR3 sequences, with 10% to 15% occurring once and the leading ten covering more than 15%. The chain uses TRBV15 and TRBJ2-1, with no clear D. Sequencing was done on a sample of whole blood. The receptor was isolated from an adult who was a healthcare worker with PCR-confirmed SARS-CoV-2 infection or an uninfected control (not recorded which). DNA for the CDR3: TGTGCCACCAGCGGAGCAAGGAATGCTGAGCAGTTCTTC. It specifies CATSGARNAEQFF.